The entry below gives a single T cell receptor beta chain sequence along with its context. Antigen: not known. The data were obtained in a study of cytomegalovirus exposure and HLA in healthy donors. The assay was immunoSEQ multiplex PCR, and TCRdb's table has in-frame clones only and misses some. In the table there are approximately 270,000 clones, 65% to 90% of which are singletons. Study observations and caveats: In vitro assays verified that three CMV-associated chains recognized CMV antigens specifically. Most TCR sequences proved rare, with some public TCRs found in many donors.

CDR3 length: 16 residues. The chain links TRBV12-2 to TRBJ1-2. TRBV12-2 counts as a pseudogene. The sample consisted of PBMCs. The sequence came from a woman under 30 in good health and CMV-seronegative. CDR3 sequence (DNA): TGTGCAAGTCGCTTAGTAATCGGTGAAGCTAACTATGGCTACACCTTC. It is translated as CASRLVIGEANYGYTF.